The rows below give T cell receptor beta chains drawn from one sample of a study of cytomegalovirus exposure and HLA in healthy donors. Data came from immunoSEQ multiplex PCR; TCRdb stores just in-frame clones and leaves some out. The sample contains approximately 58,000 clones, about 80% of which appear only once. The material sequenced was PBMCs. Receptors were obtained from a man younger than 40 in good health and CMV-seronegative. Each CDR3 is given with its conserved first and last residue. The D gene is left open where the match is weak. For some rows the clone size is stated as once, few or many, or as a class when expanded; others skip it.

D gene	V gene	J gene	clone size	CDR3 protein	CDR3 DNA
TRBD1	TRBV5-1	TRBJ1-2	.	CASSLGTGSGYTF	TGCGCCAGCAGCTTGGGGACAGGGAGCGGCTACACCTTC
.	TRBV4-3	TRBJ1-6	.	CASSQDRNNNSPLHF	TGCGCCAGCAGCCAAGACCGAAACAATAATTCACCCCTCCACTTT
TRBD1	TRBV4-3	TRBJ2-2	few	CASSQDEGQYTGELFF	TGCGCCAGCAGCCAAGATGAGGGACAGTACACCGGGGAGCTGTTTTTT
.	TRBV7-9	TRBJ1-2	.	CASSLVAAGPYGYTF	TGTGCCAGCAGCTTAGTGGCGGCGGGACCCTATGGCTACACCTTC
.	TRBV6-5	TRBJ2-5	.	CASSYSGGSVETQYF	TGTGCCAGCAGTTACTCTGGAGGGAGCGTTGAGACCCAGTACTTC
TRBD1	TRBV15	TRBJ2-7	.	CATSRDRGRSYEQYF	TGTGCCACCAGCAGAGACAGGGGGCGATCCTACGAGCAGTACTTC
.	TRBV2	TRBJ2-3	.	CASSYTLTDTQYF	TGTGCCAGCAGTTACACCCTCACAGATACGCAGTATTTT
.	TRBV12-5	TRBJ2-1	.	CASGLATYEQFF	TGTGCTAGTGGTTTGGCCACTTACGAGCAGTTCTTC
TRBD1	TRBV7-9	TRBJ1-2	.	CSSSLGPSGQWGYTF	TGTTCCAGCAGCTTAGGACCCTCGGGACAGTGGGGCTACACCTTC
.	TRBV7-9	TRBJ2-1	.	CASTDGGGHEQFF	TGTGCCAGCACCGATGGAGGAGGCCATGAGCAGTTCTTC
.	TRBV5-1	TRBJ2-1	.	CASSLIGVYNEQFF	TGCGCCAGCAGCTTGATCGGGGTCTACAATGAGCAGTTCTTC
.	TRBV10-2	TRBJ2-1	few	CASSELAFEQFF	TGCGCCAGCAGCGAATTAGCCTTTGAGCAGTTCTTC
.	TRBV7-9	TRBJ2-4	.	CASSSTRLDWGNIQYF	TGTGCCAGCAGCTCCACCCGATTGGACTGGGGAAACATTCAGTACTTC
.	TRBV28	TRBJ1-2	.	CASTLQAIVGYTF	TGTGCCAGCACCCTCCAGGCTATTGTTGGCTACACCTTC
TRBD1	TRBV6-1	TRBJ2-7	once	CASSIQGASEQYF	TGTGCCAGCAGTATACAGGGGGCAAGCGAGCAGTACTTC
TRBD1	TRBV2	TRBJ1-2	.	CASSEHNSQLPGQRNTF	TGTGCCAGCAGTGAACACAATTCCCAGCTCCCGGGACAGCGGAACACCTTC
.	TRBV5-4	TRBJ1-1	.	CASSLGGWHTEAFF	TGTGCCAGCAGCTTGGGAGGGTGGCACACTGAAGCTTTCTTT
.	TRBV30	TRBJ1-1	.	CAWSWMGGEAFF	TGTGCCTGGAGTTGGATGGGGGGTGAAGCTTTCTTT
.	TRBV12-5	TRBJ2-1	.	CASGPVLSRGSNEQFF	TGTGCTAGTGGTCCCGTCTTATCCAGGGGAAGCAATGAGCAGTTCTTC
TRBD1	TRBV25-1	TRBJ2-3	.	CASSHGDRGPDTQYF	TGTGCCAGCAGCCACGGGGACAGGGGGCCAGATACGCAGTATTTT
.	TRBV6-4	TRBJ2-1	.	CASSVGWQGYNEQFF	TGTGCCAGCAGTGTGGGTTGGCAGGGGTACAATGAGCAGTTCTTC
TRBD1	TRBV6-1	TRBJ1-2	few	CASSSIHQGADGYTF	TGTGCCAGCAGTTCAATCCATCAGGGGGCGGATGGCTACACCTTC